A single sample gave rise to the 24 T cell receptor beta chains below, sequenced in a study of beta chain features in type 1 diabetes. Sequencing targeted expressed TCRB transcripts, as all isolated RNA had been reverse transcribed. Produced via immunoSEQ multiplex PCR; TCRdb's table is partial and in-frame only. The sample contains approximately 470,000 clones, 30% of which appear only once. The sample taken for sequencing was naive CD4+ T cells from blood. The source is a man between 18 and 35 years old in good health.

This clone was detected a few times. The CDR3 is CASSQNTPGTEQFF. The CDR3 nucleotides are TGTGCCAGCAGCCAAAACACTCCCGGGACTGAGCAGTTCTTC. This chain joins TRBV4-2 and TRBJ2-1; the D gene could be TRBD1 or TRBD2 (5 bases each). This CDR3 comprises 14 residues. Trimming cost V 2 bases and J 9 bases, with 14 bases left between them. Germline lookup yields CDR1 LGHNA and CDR2 YNFKEQ.

The chain carries TRBV30 and TRBJ2-3; D might be TRBD2 (6 bases). With 0 bases removed from V and 1 base from J, the gap between germline ends came to 11 bases. Germline CDR1 reads GTSNPN; CDR2 reads SVGIG (reference sequence). CDR3 length equals 15 residues. The CDR3: CAWSVVPSGTDTQYF. The CDR3 bases are TGTGCCTGGAGTGTAGTGCCTAGCGGCACAGATACGCAGTATTTT.

This clone occurred a few times. The J gene is TRBJ2-7, the V gene TRBV30; 8 nucleotides align to TRBD2. The CDR3 totals 15 residues. The germline V gene has CDR1 GTSNPN and CDR2 SVGIG (reference sequence). J lost 5 bases, V lost 3 bases, and 12 bases had no gene match. The CDR3 coding sequence is TGTGCCTGGAGGCCAAAGGATCTAGCGGGCCACGAGCAGTACTTC. It is translated as CAWRPKDLAGHEQYF.

This clone was counted only a few times. The chain uses TRBV30 and TRBJ1-5; no reliable D call. The germline V gene has CDR1 GTSNPN and CDR2 SVGIG (reference sequence). The CDR3 spans 13 residues. The V end lost 4 bases, the J end lost 0 bases, and 7 bases lay between the germline ends. Written as DNA, the CDR3 is TGTGCCTGGACAGGAGCTAGCAATCAGCCCCAGCATTTT. Its protein product is CAWTGASNQPQHF.

The V call is TRBV4-2, the J call TRBJ2-7; 11 bases agree with TRBD2. Germline values: CDR1 LGHNA, CDR2 YNFKEQ. V was clipped by 1 base and J by 1 base; unmatched bases: 9. There are 18 residues in the CDR3. The CDR3 DNA is TGTGCCAGCAGCCAAGTTGGACTAGCGGGCCTTCGATCCTACGAGCAGTACTTC. Encoded protein: CASSQVGLAGLRSYEQYF.

A few counts support this clone. The chain employs TRBV7-9 and TRBJ2-7; 7 bases are shared with TRBD2. From germline, CDR1 is SEHNR and CDR2 FQNEAQ (reference sequence). After removal of 4 bases from V and 4 bases from J, the junction contained 4 bases not matched to a gene. The CDR3 has 13 residues. In DNA, the CDR3 is TGTGCCAGCAGCTCCCCTAGCGGTTACGAGCAGTACTTC. This gives the protein CASSSPSGYEQYF.

This clone was picked up one time. The chain carries TRBV7-2 and TRBJ1-2, with 7 nucleotides matching TRBD1. J was trimmed by 4 bases and V by 0 bases; bases with no gene match: 2. The CDR3 runs 14 residues. Per the germline V gene, CDR1 is SGHTA and CDR2 is FQGNSA. CDR3 in DNA: TGTGCCAGCAGCTTAGCGCCAGGGGGCTATGGCTACACCTTC. It codes for CASSLAPGGYGYTF.

A word on this clone: The same CDR3 also results from other DNA sequences found in this sample. The chain couples TRBV5-1 to TRBJ2-1; no clear D gene. With 0 bases removed from V and 3 bases from J, the gap between germline ends came to 4 bases. Germline assignment: CDR1 SGHRS and CDR2 YFSETQ. The length of the CDR3 is 13 residues. Here the CDR3 DNA reads TGCGCCAGCAGCTTGGGTAGCTACAATGAGCAGTTCTTC. This gives the protein CASSLGSYNEQFF.

The table lists this clone with a few counts. The rearrangement joins TRBV30 to TRBJ2-7; D may correspond to TRBD1 or TRBD2 (6 bases each). Germline-derived CDR1 and CDR2 are GTSNPN and SVGIG (reference sequence). Trimming pared 6 bases from V and 7 bases from J, leaving 16 bases between. This CDR3 has 12 residues. CDR3 sequence: CACGLGGMEQYF. Here the CDR3 DNA reads TGTGCCTGCGGATTAGGGGGGATGGAGCAGTACTTC.

V and J are TRBV7-2 and TRBJ1-5; D possibly corresponds to TRBD1 (6 bases). The germline V and J ends were trimmed by 1 base and 6 bases, with 19 bases remaining between them. The germline CDR1 and CDR2 sequences are SGHTA and FQGNSA. CDR3 length equals 17 residues. The CDR3 DNA sequence: TGTGCCAGCAGCTTAGTTTGGGCAGGCAGGGGAGCTCAGCCCCAGCATTTT. Protein sequence: CASSLVWAGRGAQPQHF.

This chain connects TRBV29-1 to TRBJ2-3; D remains ambiguous. Looked up from germline, CDR1 is SQVTM and CDR2 is ANQGSEA. V gave up 7 bases and J gave up 0 bases, with 8 bases separating them. The CDR3 totals 12 residues. CDR3 coding DNA: TGCAGCGGTACCACCAGCACAGATACGCAGTATTTT. Its protein product is CSGTTSTDTQYF.

This clone was detected a few times. The chain is built from TRBV4-1 and TRBJ2-7; TRBD2 aligns across 9 bases. The V segment lost 2 bases and the J segment 4 bases; nucleotides outside the gene matches: 6. The CDR3 is 15 amino acids. From germline, CDR1 is MGHRA and CDR2 YSYEKL. The CDR3 reads CASSQFSGRGYEQYF. CDR3 nucleotide sequence: TGCGCCAGCAGCCAATTTAGCGGGAGAGGGTACGAGCAGTACTTC.

This clone turned up a few times. The chain couples TRBV21-1 to TRBJ2-7; TRBD2 is the table's D call, not checked against the DNA. TRBV21-1 has pseudogene status. This CDR3 spans 15 amino acids. The CDR3 is CASSKIGGFHYEQYF. Written as DNA, the CDR3 is TGTGCCAGCAGCAAAATAGGAGGGTTCCACTACGAGCAGTACTTC.

There are a few counts of this clone. The rearrangement joins TRBV10-3 to TRBJ1-1; D is undetermined. The CDR3 spans 11 residues. V lost 4 bases to trimming and J lost 7 bases, with 7 bases between them. Germline V lookup: CDR1 ENHRY, CDR2 SYGVKD. The CDR3 bases are TGTGCCATCAGTGCCGGCTATGAAGCTTTCTTT. It specifies CAISAGYEAFF.

The table lists this clone with a few counts. This sequence joins TRBV6-6 and TRBJ2-7, with TRBD1 identical over 8 bases. This CDR3 region has 12 residues. V dropped 11 bases and J dropped 3; count of bases not matched to a gene: 6. Germline V CDR1 and CDR2: MNHNY, SVGAGI (reference sequence). CDR3 in amino acids: CAAQGDHYEQYF. As DNA, the CDR3 is TGTGCCGCACAGGGGGATCACTACGAGCAGTACTTC.

This chain uses TRBV30 with TRBJ1-5; D gene ambiguous. Trimming shortened V by 1 base and J by 4 bases, and 11 bases separated the two germline ends. The CDR3 is 14 amino acids. In germline, CDR1 is GTSNPN, CDR2 SVGIG (reference sequence). CDR3 region: CAWSEGSTNQPQHF. The CDR3 DNA sequence: TGTGCCTGGAGTGAGGGTTCGACAAATCAGCCCCAGCATTTT.

Worth noting for this clone: Distinct nucleotide sequences in the sample also encode this CDR3. This chain joins TRBV5-4 and TRBJ2-7, with unresolved D. This CDR3 spans 12 amino acids. In germline, CDR1 is SGHNT, CDR2 YYREEE (reference sequence). The germline V and J ends were trimmed by 0 bases and 2 bases, with 3 bases remaining between them. The CDR3 nucleotides read TGTGCCAGCAGCTTGGGCACCTACGAGCAGTACTTC. It translates to CASSLGTYEQYF.

This chain uses TRBV9 with TRBJ2-1; D is uncertain. Between the trimmed V and J ends, which lost 3 bases and 0 bases, there was a span of 13 bases. The CDR3 is 16 amino acids. Looked up from germline, CDR1 is SGDLS and CDR2 is YYNGEE. The CDR3 nucleotides read TGTGCCAGCAGCGCCTCCCGGAGCCGCTCCTACAATGAGCAGTTCTTC. Protein product: CASSASRSRSYNEQFF.

This chain uses TRBV14 with TRBJ2-7; TRBD2 is a possible D gene (6 bases). The CDR3 runs to 13 residues. V lost 4 bases and J 7 bases, leaving 14 bases between the germline ends. In germline, CDR1 is SGHDN, CDR2 FVKESK. CDR3 region: CASSRDGRGEQYF. The CDR3 DNA follows: TGTGCCAGCAGCCGGGACGGGAGAGGGGAGCAGTACTTC.

In its sample, this clone was seen a few times. The chain has TRBV18 and TRBJ2-1; D is ambiguous. The CDR3 length is 14 residues. V was pared by 3 bases and J by 3 bases, with 9 bases between. Germline CDR1 and CDR2: KGHSH and LQKENI. In nucleotides, the CDR3 is TGTGCCAGCTCACCGACCCGCGGCTACAATGAGCAGTTCTTC. Amino acids: CASSPTRGYNEQFF.

The chain links TRBV5-1 to TRBJ2-1; possible D gene TRBD2, 6 bases. The germline gives CDR1 SGHRS, CDR2 YFSETQ. The CDR3 runs to 14 residues. Trimming removed 4 bases at V and 7 bases at J, with 15 bases between. DNA of the CDR3: TGCGCCAGCAGCCCTGGGGGGAGGTGGAATGAGCAGTTCTTC. Protein sequence: CASSPGGRWNEQFF.

The rearrangement links TRBV30 to TRBJ2-2; D remains unclear. The germline V gene encodes CDR1 GTSNPN and CDR2 SVGIG (reference sequence). With 2 bases removed from V and 6 bases from J, the gap between germline ends came to 13 bases. This CDR3 comprises 14 residues. CDR3 sequence (DNA): TGTGCCTGGAGTAGGCCGGCTCTCCCCGGGGAGCTGTTTTTT. Residues: CAWSRPALPGELFF.

This clone was detected a few times. The rearrangement uses TRBV7-9 and TRBJ2-2; weak D call: TRBD1 (5 bases). Germline CDR1 and CDR2: SEHNR and FQNEAQ (reference sequence). The CDR3 has 16 residues. Trimming cost V 8 bases and J 1 base, with 17 bases left between them. The DNA for the CDR3 is TGTGCCAGCCCGCCCCGTAGGCAGGGGAACACCGGGGAGCTGTTTTTT. Residues: CASPPRRQGNTGELFF.

The chain combines TRBV28 with TRBJ2-5; D not certain. The germline V gene has CDR1 MDHEN and CDR2 SYDVKM. Trimming took off 2 bases at V and 7 bases at J, with 5 bases between the two ends. The CDR3 is 11 residues long. CDR3 nucleotides: TGTGCCAGCAGTTTAGGAGTGACCCAGTACTTC. Its translation: CASSLGVTQYF. The full variable domain, in which reference TRBV28 and TRBJ2-5 provide the parts outside the CDR3, is DVKVTQSSRYLVKRTGEKVFLECVQDMDHENMFWYRQDPGLGLRLIYFSYDVKMKEKGDIPEGYSVSREKKERFSLILESASTNQTSMYLCASSLGVTQYFGPGTRLLVL.